A selection of T cell receptor beta chains follows, all from one sample in a study of blood T cell repertoires in COVID-19. TCRdb's table, derived via immunoSEQ multiplex PCR, lists solely in-frame clones and lacks some. This table has 56,000 or so clones, around 92% appearing once. The sequencing sample was made of peripheral blood. The receptor source for this set is a man over 45 with active COVID-19. Each CDR3 is given with its conserved first and last residue. A D gene is named only where the DNA matches it firmly. Not all rows give a size; the values are once, few, many and, for expanded clones, a class.

CDR3 DNA,CDR3 protein,V gene,clone size,J gene,D gene
TGTGCCAGCAGCCACCGGGACACTTACACTGAAGCTTTCTTT,CASSHRDTYTEAFF,TRBV3-1/TRBV3-2,NA,TRBJ1-1,NA
TGTGCCAGCAGCTTAGACAGGGGGGGGTACAATGAGCAGTTCTTC,CASSLDRGGYNEQFF,TRBV7-7,NA,TRBJ2-1,NA
TGTGCCAGCAGGAGTCAGGTCGGAACAAGGTACGAGCAGTACTTC,CASRSQVGTRYEQYF,TRBV27,NA,TRBJ2-7,NA
TGCGCCAGCAGTGACTTTACTAGCGGGAGAAACAATGAGCAGTTCTTC,CASSDFTSGRNNEQFF,TRBV10-1,NA,TRBJ2-1,TRBD2
TGCGCCAGCAGTCAATGGGCCAGGGAAATCGAGACCCAGTACTTC,CASSQWAREIETQYF,TRBV23-1,NA,TRBJ2-5,NA
TGTGCCAGCAGCACCCCGACAGCTGGCTACACCTTC,CASSTPTAGYTF,TRBV5-6,NA,TRBJ1-2,NA
TGTGCCATCAGGTCGGGGGGGGCTGAAGCTTTCTTT,CAIRSGGAEAFF,TRBV10-3,NA,TRBJ1-1,NA
TGTGCCAGCAGCCCCATGGCGGGGATGAACACTGAAGCTTTCTTT,CASSPMAGMNTEAFF,TRBV7-6,NA,TRBJ1-1,NA
TGTGCCTGGTCAGTGACAGGGGGACATGAGCAGTTCTTC,CAWSVTGGHEQFF,TRBV30,once,TRBJ2-1,TRBD1
TGTGCCAGCAGCCCCTGGGGGGATCGAGTAAGCAATCAGCCCCAGCATTTT,CASSPWGDRVSNQPQHF,TRBV7-2,NA,TRBJ1-5,NA
TGTGCCAGCAGCCTCAGACAGGTCGATGGAAACACCATATATTTT,CASSLRQVDGNTIYF,TRBV5-6,NA,TRBJ1-3,NA
TGTGCCAGCAGGAGGGGGTCCGGTCAAGAGACCCAGTACTTC,CASRRGSGQETQYF,TRBV6-5,NA,TRBJ2-5,NA
TGTGCCAGCAGACAAGTCACCGGGGAGCTGTTTTTT,CASRQVTGELFF,TRBV6-5,once,TRBJ2-2,NA
TGTGCCAGTGGACTTTTCACAGATACGCAGTATTTT,CASGLFTDTQYF,TRBV25-1,once,TRBJ2-3,NA
TGTGCCAGCGGGCCCCATAACTATGGCTACACCTTC,CASGPHNYGYTF,TRBV6-5,NA,TRBJ1-2,NA
TGTGCCAGCAGCCAAGATGAGGACAGGGTATATGGTGGGGCCAACGTCCTGACTTTC,CASSQDEDRVYGGANVLTF,TRBV4-2,NA,TRBJ2-6,TRBD1
TGCAGCGTCACCGCCGGGAGTCGGAAACTGTTTTTT,CSVTAGSRKLFF,TRBV29-1,NA,TRBJ1-4,NA
TGTGCCACCGTAGGGACAGGGGGCCGAGGAAAACTGTTTTTT,CATVGTGGRGKLFF,TRBV2,once,TRBJ1-4,TRBD1
TGTGCCAGCAGTTACTCGCGGTATACCCTCTACGAGCAGTACTTC,CASSYSRYTLYEQYF,TRBV6-5,NA,TRBJ2-7,NA
TGTGCCAGCAGTCGGAGCGGGGGGGGTGGTGACCAGTACTTC,CASSRSGGGGDQYF,TRBV3-1/TRBV3-2,NA,TRBJ2-5,TRBD2
TGTGCCAGCTCACCCTCGAACACCGGGGAGCTGTTTTTT,CASSPSNTGELFF,TRBV18,once,TRBJ2-2,NA
TGTGCCAGCAGCCAAGGGACATTCTATGGCTACACCTTC,CASSQGTFYGYTF,TRBV14,once,TRBJ1-2,NA
TGTGCCAGTAAATCAGGGAACGCTAACTATGGCTACACCTTC,CASKSGNANYGYTF,TRBV19,NA,TRBJ1-2,NA
TGTGCCAGCAGTCCCTTCCTCTTCAGCGGGCGCAATTACAATGAGCAGTTCTTC,CASSPFLFSGRNYNEQFF,TRBV6-2/TRBV6-3,NA,TRBJ2-1,NA
TGCGCCAGCAGAAAACAGGGAGTTAATGAAAAACTGTTTTTT,CASRKQGVNEKLFF,TRBV5-1,NA,TRBJ1-4,NA
TGTGCCAGCAGCTCAAAGTGGGCGGGAGCTCACAATGAGCAGTTCTTC,CASSSKWAGAHNEQFF,TRBV7-2,NA,TRBJ2-1,TRBD2
TGTGCCAGCAAGTTGGGGGGTTACGGGGAGCTGTTTTTT,CASKLGGYGELFF,TRBV12-3/TRBV12-4,NA,TRBJ2-2,NA
TGTGCCAGCAGTACCTACTACCTCCTCTACAATGAGCAGTTCTTC,CASSTYYLLYNEQFF,TRBV28,NA,TRBJ2-1,NA
TGTGCCAGCAGGGGAGGGGAGGTAGTTGAAAAACTGTTTTTT,CASRGGEVVEKLFF,TRBV28,once,TRBJ1-4,NA
TGTGCCAGCAGCCCGAACGTAGCGGGGGGCAGGAAGACCCAGTACTTC,CASSPNVAGGRKTQYF,TRBV3-1/TRBV3-2,NA,TRBJ2-5,TRBD2
TGTGCCAGCAGCTTAGGTAGCGGGGGGGTCTACAATGAGCAGTTCTTC,CASSLGSGGVYNEQFF,TRBV7-6,NA,TRBJ2-1,TRBD2
TGCAGCGTCGGACTAGCGGGAGTTCGGAATGAGCAGTTCTTC,CSVGLAGVRNEQFF,TRBV29-1,NA,TRBJ2-1,TRBD2
TGCGCCAGCGGACAGGGGGCTTACGAGCAGTACTTC,CASGQGAYEQYF,TRBV5-1,few,TRBJ2-7,TRBD1
TGTGCCAGCACCTCACAGGGGGGGAGTTACAATGAGCAGTTCTTC,CASTSQGGSYNEQFF,TRBV7-2,NA,TRBJ2-1,NA
TGTGCCAGCAGCCCCCGGCAGGGTAGAAGGAATACGCAGTATTTT,CASSPRQGRRNTQYF,TRBV7-9,NA,TRBJ2-3,NA
TGTGCCAGCAGTGAAAGTTGGGGGGATGGTGAAGCTTTCTTT,CASSESWGDGEAFF,TRBV6-1,NA,TRBJ1-1,NA
TGTGCCAGCAGCCCTCGGGTTGGGGCCAACGTCCTGACTTTC,CASSPRVGANVLTF,TRBV11-2,NA,TRBJ2-6,NA
TGTGCCAGTAGTATTTCGGGTGCTAGCGGCACAGATACGCAGTATTTT,CASSISGASGTDTQYF,TRBV19,NA,TRBJ2-3,NA
TGTGCCAGTAGCAGAGGACAGGGAGCATCTTACGAGCAGTACTTC,CASSRGQGASYEQYF,TRBV19,NA,TRBJ2-7,TRBD1
TGTGCCTGGAGTGTACCTCAGGGGGCTTACGGGGCCAACGTCCTGACTTTC,CAWSVPQGAYGANVLTF,TRBV30,NA,TRBJ2-6,TRBD1
TGTGCCAGCAGTTTAAGGAGGGGCATCACCTTC,CASSLRRGITF,TRBV12-3/TRBV12-4,few,TRBJ1-2,NA
TGCGCCAGCAGCTTGGACATTATTACAGGGTTTGGAAACACCATATATTTT,CASSLDIITGFGNTIYF,TRBV5-1,NA,TRBJ1-3,NA
TGTGCCAGCAGCGGAGGACAGAAAGCTTTCTTT,CASSGGQKAFF,TRBV7-9,once,TRBJ1-1,NA
TGTGCCAGCAGTGAGGGTAGCGGGAGCACAGATACGCAGTATTTT,CASSEGSGSTDTQYF,TRBV6-4,few,TRBJ2-3,TRBD2
TGTGCCAGCAGCTTAGGATTGAGGCAGGGCACATCTGAGCAGTTCTTC,CASSLGLRQGTSEQFF,TRBV5-4,NA,TRBJ2-1,NA
TGTGCCAGACCCACCCTCGGGTTTATGGATGGATCTGGGGCCAACGTCCTGACTTTC,CARPTLGFMDGSGANVLTF,TRBV5-3,NA,TRBJ2-6,NA
TGCGCCAGCAGCTTATCAGGGGGCGCCCCTCAAAGGACCGGGGAGCTGTTTTTT,CASSLSGGAPQRTGELFF,TRBV5-1,NA,TRBJ2-2,TRBD1
TGTGCCAGCAGGCAAGGGCGGGGGACCCCCTACGAGCAGTACTTC,CASRQGRGTPYEQYF,TRBV2,once,TRBJ2-7,TRBD2
TGTGCCAGCAGCTTAACTGCGGGAGTAGAGACCCAGTACTTC,CASSLTAGVETQYF,TRBV11-2,NA,TRBJ2-5,TRBD2
TGTGCCAGCAGCCGATCAAACGCGGAAAAACTGTTTTTT,CASSRSNAEKLFF,TRBV7-2,NA,TRBJ1-4,NA
TGTGCCAGCAGCTTGGTATCGACAGGGGAGACGCAGTATTTT,CASSLVSTGETQYF,TRBV11-2,NA,TRBJ2-3,TRBD1
TGTGCCAGCAGCACCAACCGGGACTCGCTCTACGAGCAGTACTTC,CASSTNRDSLYEQYF,TRBV6-5,NA,TRBJ2-7,NA
TGTGCCAGCACCCCGGGGGGAGCGGCCCTCCGTTACTTC,CASTPGGAALRYF,TRBV2,NA,TRBJ2-7,TRBD2
TGTGCCAGTAGGCGCGCGGGAGCGTCTAACTATGGCTACACCTTC,CASRRAGASNYGYTF,TRBV19,NA,TRBJ1-2,NA
TGTGCCAGCAGCTATTACCGGGACAGTAATTCACCCCTCCACTTT,CASSYYRDSNSPLHF,TRBV7-8,NA,TRBJ1-6,TRBD1
TGCGCCAGCAGCCAGGACTATACGCAGTATTTT,CASSQDYTQYF,TRBV4-3,once,TRBJ2-3,NA
TGTGCCACCAGTGCCCCGCCCGGGCAGGGGCCCTCCTATGGCTACACCTTC,CATSAPPGQGPSYGYTF,TRBV24-1,NA,TRBJ1-2,NA
TGTGCCAGTAGTTCAGGGACAGGGGGCGCTGGGGATACGCAGTATTTT,CASSSGTGGAGDTQYF,TRBV19,once,TRBJ2-3,TRBD1
TGTGCCAGCAGCCAAGACCGTTCTAGCGGAGGTTCCAGTAATGAGCAGTTCTTC,CASSQDRSSGGSSNEQFF,TRBV3-1/TRBV3-2,NA,TRBJ2-1,TRBD2
TGTGCCAGCAGCGCGCGGGACAGCCCCAATCAGCCCCAGCATTTT,CASSARDSPNQPQHF,TRBV3-1/TRBV3-2,once,TRBJ1-5,TRBD1